This TCR beta chain appears in the sequencing data of a study of blood T cell repertoires in COVID-19. Per the original methods: By means of reference gene primer amplification, nucleated cell counts were estimated. Generated by immunoSEQ multiplex PCR, the TCRdb table keeps only in-frame clones and is missing some. V, J and clone size derive from that table, while D and trimming were established from the DNA sequence. The profile covers roughly 70,000 clones, with roughly 87% appearing a single time and about 10% taken by the ten largest. J lost 9 bases, V lost 5 bases, and 6 bases had no gene match. This CDR3 is 13 amino acids long. The V gene's germline CDR1 is LNHDA and CDR2 SQIVND (reference sequence).

The sequencing sample was made of peripheral blood. The clonotype comes from an elderly man with acute or convalescent COVID-19. The chain links TRBV19 to TRBJ2-1; 8 nucleotides agree with TRBD2. Here the CDR3 DNA reads TGTGCCAGTAGTCCGGGACTAGGAATTGAGCAGTTCTTC. It specifies CASSPGLGIEQFF.